The clone carrying this T cell receptor beta chain was seen a single time. V lost 1 base, J lost 6 bases, and 12 bases lay in between. Per germline, CDR1 MGHDK and CDR2 SYGVNS. The CDR3 is made up of 14 amino acids. The sample is drawn from a study of blood T cell repertoires in COVID-19. Profiled with immunoSEQ multiplex PCR; TCRdb holds only in-frame clones, not every one. The sample contains tens of thousands of clones, about 90% of which appear only once. The genes are TRBV25-1 and TRBJ1-1; tentative D call: TRBD1 (5 bases). Sequencing was performed on peripheral blood. This receptor was obtained from a human donor in a cohort sampled during active COVID-19. CDR3 residues: CASSELPQGAEAFF. The DNA for the CDR3 is TGTGCCAGCAGTGAATTACCCCAGGGCGCTGAAGCTTTCTTT.